A single sample gave rise to the 9 T cell receptor beta chains below, sequenced in a study of T cell responses to AZD1222 COVID-19 vaccine. The protocol was immunoSEQ multiplex PCR, while the TCRdb copy is restricted to in-frame clones and leaves out a portion. The table records about 130,000 clones, around 84% of them present only once. The sample here was peripheral blood, taken on day 0 of AZD1222 vaccination. The receptors originated from an adult in good health.

The CDR3: CASSLRLPTSDTQYF. CDR3 DNA sequence: TGCGCCAGCAGCTTGAGACTCCCGACTTCAGATACGCAGTATTTT. The rearrangement links TRBV5-1 to TRBJ2-3; D call uncertain. From germline, CDR1 is SGHRS and CDR2 YFSETQ. V lost 1 base, J lost 4 bases, and 13 bases lay in between. The CDR3 has 15 amino acids. Full variable domain (remainder filled in from reference TRBV5-1 and TRBJ2-3): KAGVTQTPRYLIKTRGQQVTLSCSPISGHRSVSWYQQTPGQGLQFLFEYFSETQRNKGNFPGRFSGRQFSNSRSEMNVSTLELGDSALYLCASSLRLPTSDTQYFGPGTRLTVL.

This sequence joins TRBV6-4 and TRBJ2-3, with a tentative D call TRBD2 (5 bases). V shed 4 bases and J shed 2 bases, with 7 bases lying between them. CDR1 is MRHNA, CDR2 SNTAGT, per germline. CDR3 length: 13 amino acids. CDR3 bases: TGTGCCAGCAGTGCGGGGAACACAGATACGCAGTATTTT. It is translated as CASSAGNTDTQYF.

V usage is TRBV2 and J usage is TRBJ2-1, with 10 bases identical to TRBD2. V was pared by 7 bases and J by 8 bases, with 8 bases of the junction left unmatched. Looked up from germline, CDR1 is SNHLY and CDR2 is FYNNEI. The CDR3 sequence is 14 residues long. The CDR3: CASTQAGGPDEQFF. The CDR3 nucleotides read TGTGCCAGCACCCAAGCGGGGGGGCCGGATGAGCAGTTCTTC.

The V and J genes are TRBV19 and TRBJ1-1, with D hard to call. The CDR3 is 14 residues long. Trimming removed 9 bases at V and 1 base at J, with 15 bases between. From germline, CDR1 is LNHDA and CDR2 SQIVND (reference sequence). The CDR3 here is CASSLGGENTEAFF. As DNA, the CDR3 is TGTGCCAGCTCCCTGGGTGGCGAGAACACTGAAGCTTTCTTT. Complete variable domain (other parts from reference TRBV19 and TRBJ1-1): DGGITQSPKYLFRKEGQNVTLSCEQNLNHDAMYWYRQDPGQGLRLIYYSQIVNDFQKGDIAEGYSVSREKKESFPLTVTSAQKNPTAFYLCASSLGGENTEAFFGQGTRLTVV.

The chain recombines TRBV28 with TRBJ1-5, with TRBD1 identical over 7 bases. V dropped 3 bases and J dropped 6; count of bases not matched to a gene: 8. Per germline, CDR1 MDHEN and CDR2 SYDVKM. This CDR3 region has 15 residues. The chain's CDR3 is CASSLNLKGAQPQHF. The CDR3 nucleotides read TGTGCCAGCAGTTTGAATTTGAAGGGGGCTCAGCCCCAGCATTTT.

Notes on this clone: Additional DNA sequences in this sample encode the identical CDR3. The chain joins TRBV5-4 to TRBJ2-5; possible D gene TRBD2, 5 bases. V was shortened by 2 bases and J by 4 bases, with 9 bases between the two germline ends. The CDR3 runs to 13 residues. Germline V lookup: CDR1 SGHNT, CDR2 YYREEE (reference sequence). CDR3: CASSFPGRETQYF. In nucleotides, the CDR3 is TGTGCCAGCAGCTTCCCTGGGAGAGAGACCCAGTACTTC.

For this clone: This may be a read error: a much more frequent sequence differs by one nucleotide. Other DNA sequences in this sample translate to the same CDR3. The CDR3 here is CASSLVQGNTEAFF. CDR3 coding DNA: TGTGCCAGCAGCTTAGTTCAGGGGAACACTGAAGCTTTCTTT. The chain employs TRBV7-2 and TRBJ1-1; tentative D call: TRBD1 (5 bases). Per germline, CDR1 SGHTA and CDR2 FQGNSA. This CDR3 has 14 amino acids. Trimming removed 1 base from V and 1 base from J, with 7 bases in between.

This rearrangement joins TRBV27 to TRBJ1-2; a possible D gene is TRBD1 (5 bases). V lost 5 bases to trimming and J lost 5 bases, with 15 bases between them. Per germline, CDR1 MNHEY and CDR2 SMNVEV (reference sequence). This CDR3 has 14 residues. The CDR3 bases are TGTGCCAGCAGTCCCAAGCCTAGGGGTTATGGCTACACCTTC. This sequence encodes CASSPKPRGYGYTF.

This clone showed up just once. This chain connects TRBV29-1 to TRBJ2-2, with unresolved D. Trimming shortened V by 4 bases and J by 0 bases, and 15 bases separated the two germline ends. Per the germline V gene, CDR1 is SQVTM and CDR2 is ANQGSEA. This CDR3 comprises 16 residues. The CDR3 here is CSVGNLGLANTGELFF. The DNA for the CDR3 is TGCAGCGTTGGAAACCTGGGCCTCGCGAACACCGGGGAGCTGTTTTTT.